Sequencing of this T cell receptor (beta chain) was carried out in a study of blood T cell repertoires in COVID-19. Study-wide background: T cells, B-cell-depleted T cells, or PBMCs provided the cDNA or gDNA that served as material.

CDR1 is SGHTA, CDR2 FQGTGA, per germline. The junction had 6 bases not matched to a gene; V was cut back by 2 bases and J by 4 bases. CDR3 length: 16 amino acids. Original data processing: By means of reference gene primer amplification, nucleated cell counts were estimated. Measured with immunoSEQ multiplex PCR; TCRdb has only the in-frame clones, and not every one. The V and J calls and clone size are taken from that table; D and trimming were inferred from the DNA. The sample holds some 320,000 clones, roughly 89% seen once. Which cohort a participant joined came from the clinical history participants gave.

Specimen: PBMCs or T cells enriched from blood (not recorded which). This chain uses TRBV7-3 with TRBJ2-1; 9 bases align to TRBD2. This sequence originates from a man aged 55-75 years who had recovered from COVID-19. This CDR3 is CASSLAGGTLYNEQFF. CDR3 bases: TGTGCCAGCAGCTTAGCGGGAGGGACCCTATACAATGAGCAGTTCTTC.